The T cell receptor beta chain described here comes from a study of CD8+CD57+ T cells in acquired aplastic anemia. This clonotype was recorded at least ten times. Sequencing involved patients with CD8+CD57+ cell expansion previously shown by flow cytometry. In all patients, the disease was severe acquired aplastic anemia. Profiling that covered TCR beta VDJ and CDR3 relied on genomic DNA as its template. TCRdb re-analysed the reads in MiXCR, keeping a single row per CDR3 protein. Among more than 150,000 distinct CDR3 sequences listed, about 44% were seen once. This TCR was sampled from a human donor with aplastic anemia. Sequenced material: sorted CD4+, CD8+, or CD8+CD57+ T cells (not recorded which) from PBMCs.

This CDR3 reads CASSEEGGGGYEQYF. The CDR3 region has the DNA TGTGCCAGCAGTGAAGAAGGAGGCGGGGGCTACGAGCAGTACTTC. The chain joins TRBV6-1 to TRBJ2-7; 7 bases agree with TRBD2. The CDR3 covers 15 residues. Germline V lookup: CDR1 MNHNS, CDR2 SASEGT. The ends lost 1 base at V and 3 bases at J; junction bases unmatched: 6.